This T cell receptor (beta chain) originates from a study of blood T cell repertoires in COVID-19. In the authors' methods: Nucleated cell number was recorded as an estimate derived from reference gene primer amplification. TCRdb's copy holds only in-frame clones and misses some; the assay was immunoSEQ multiplex PCR. Clone size and the V and J calls come from that table; the DNA yielded D and trimming. In the table there are about 11,000 clones, about 87% of which are singletons. Losses at the gene ends were 0 bases for V and 0 bases for J; bases not matched to a gene: 3. This CDR3 has 16 amino acids. Germline V CDR1 and CDR2: MNHEY, SVGAGI.

Sequencing was done on a sample of peripheral blood. The chain uses TRBV6-5 and TRBJ2-7; 9 positions match TRBD2. This sequence was found in a human donor in a cohort sampled during active COVID-19. In DNA form, the CDR3 reads TGTGCCAGCAGTTACTCTAGCGGGAGTAGCTCCTACGAGCAGTACTTC. Its protein is CASSYSSGSSSYEQYF.